What follows is one TCR beta chain and its context. Its antigen is still unknown. No base-level quality is on record; no much larger clone is a single base apart. This sample was taken from a study of Ad26.COV2.S vaccination and SARS-CoV-2 variants listed by TCRdb under 2021. Study-level background: Donors in the vaccine arm were drawn from COV1001, a multicentre, randomized, double-blind, placebo-controlled phase I-IIa trial testing Ad26.COV2.S in healthy adults. Ad26.COV2.S was given intramuscularly at 5x10^10 or 1x10^11 viral particles, as a single shot or as two shots 56 days apart. Sequencing of the TCRbeta repertoire served to evaluate the specificity and breadth of SARS-CoV-2-reactive T cell receptors following Ad26.COV2.S vaccination. A total of 32 samples were included in the TCR-sequenced set, comprising around 19 Ad26.COV2.S vaccine recipients, 5 placebo recipients and 8 SARS-CoV-2 convalescent individuals. Trial participants were randomized into five groups of five, in which low-dose or high-dose Ad26.COV2.S was given once or twice, or placebo was given on both occasions. Investigators did not know the trial group allocation while performing experiments and assessing outcomes.

The treatment or condition tag for this specimen amounts to: 15 to 20 received Ad26.COV2.S at low or high dose, single or two shots; 5 received placebo; per-sample allocation not given. Repertoires of vaccine and placebo recipients were sequenced from samples collected on day 63 after the first injection. Between 29 July and 7 August 2020, Cohort 1b enrolled some 25 adults aged 18-55 years at one site in Boston, USA. As a vaccine, Ad26.COV2.S was a replication-incompetent adenovirus type 26 vector that expressed a prefusion-stabilized SARS-CoV-2 spike protein derived from the original Wuhan strain. Cut back by 3 bases and 4 bases, the V and J ends lie 24 bases apart. From a lookup of the germline V gene (reference sequence), CDR1 and CDR2 are LGHDT and YNNKEL. There are 18 amino acids in the CDR3, from cysteine to phenylalanine inclusive. Only CDR3 DNA remains: 54 bases, in frame from the first base.

The immunoSEQ Assay was used to sequence TCRbeta CDR3 regions. After extraction, genomic DNA underwent amplification by bias-controlled multiplex PCR, followed by high-throughput sequencing. The authors' pipeline ran thus. To quantify the absolute abundance of every unique TCRbeta CDR3 region, sequences were collapsed and filtered. T cell fraction was estimated by normalizing TCRbeta template counts to usable DNA, with usable DNA measured through amplification of reference genes found in all nucleated cells. Repertoire TCRs were annotated as SARS-CoV-2-specific by exact matching of V gene, CDR3 amino acid sequence and J gene to a known reactive TCR set. The reference SARS-CoV-2 TCR set was obtained from MIRA and was filtered for enrichment in COVID-19-positive ImmuneCODE repertoires, whereby public or cross-reactive TCRs were removed. Drawing on the MIRA antigens, annotated TCRs were analysed further at the level of specific ORF or position within ORF. Depth was the summed frequency of annotated unique rearrangements, while breadth was defined as annotated unique rearrangements over total unique productive rearrangements. TCR breadth was compared between groups using two-sided Wilcoxon rank-sum tests. TCRdb obtained this table from immuneACCESS and retained in-frame rearrangements with V and J assigned. These tables miss some clones; where compared with another copy, unresolved V genes account for less than half of the shortfall, and the remainder is unexplained. V, J and clone size were drawn from that table, and D and trimming were deduced from the DNA. The sample yields hundreds of thousands of clones; 75% to 95% were counted once. The ten largest clones add up to 9% to 15% of the sample.

Results the study describes overall, beyond this receptor: Vaccine and placebo recipients had similar non-spike TCR breadth, a finding consistent with the vaccine containing only spike. Higher spike-specific TCR breadth was observed in Ad26.COV2.S recipients than in placebo recipients (P = 0.0014). After vaccination, substantial breadth of spike-specific CD8+ and CD4+ T cell responses was reported. The authors noted that total T cell responses may have been underestimated by the TCR breadth and depth analyses. The study was not powered to compare responses between vaccine doses or regimens.

The V and J genes are TRBV3-1 (or the pseudogene TRBV3-2) and TRBJ1-2; a weak D assignment points to TRBD1 (6 bases agree). The sequences come from peripheral blood, collected in a trial of Ad26.COV2.S vaccine versus placebo. This receptor was obtained from a person between 18 and 59 years old who received the Ad26.COV2.S COVID-19 vaccine or a placebo. The CDR3 here reads CASSHEGRQGLKSYGYTF. DNA sequence: TGTGCCAGCAGCCACGAGGGGCGCCAGGGGCTTAAGAGCTATGGCTACACCTTC.